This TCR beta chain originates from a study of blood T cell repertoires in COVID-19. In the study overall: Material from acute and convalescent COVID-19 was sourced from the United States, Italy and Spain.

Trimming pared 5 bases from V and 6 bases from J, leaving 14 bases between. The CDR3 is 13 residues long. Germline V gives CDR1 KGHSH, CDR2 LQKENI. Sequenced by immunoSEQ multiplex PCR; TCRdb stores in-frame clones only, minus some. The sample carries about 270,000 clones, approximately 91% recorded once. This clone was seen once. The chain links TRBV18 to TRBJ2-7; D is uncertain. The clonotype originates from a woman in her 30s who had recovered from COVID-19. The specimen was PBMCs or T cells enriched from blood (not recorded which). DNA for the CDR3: TGTGCCAGCTCAACGCCTTCCGGGTCCGAGCAGTACTTC. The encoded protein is CASSTPSGSEQYF.